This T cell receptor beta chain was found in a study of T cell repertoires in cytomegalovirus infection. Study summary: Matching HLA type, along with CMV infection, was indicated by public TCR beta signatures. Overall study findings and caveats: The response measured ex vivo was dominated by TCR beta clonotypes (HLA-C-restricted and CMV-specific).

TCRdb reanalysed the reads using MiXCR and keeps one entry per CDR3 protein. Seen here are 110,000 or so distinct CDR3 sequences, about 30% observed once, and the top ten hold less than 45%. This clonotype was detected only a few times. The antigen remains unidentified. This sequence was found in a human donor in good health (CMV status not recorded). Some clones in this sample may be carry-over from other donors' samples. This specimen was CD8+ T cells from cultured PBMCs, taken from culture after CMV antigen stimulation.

The CDR3 loop reads CASSPRAGTEGHRLNTEAFF. The CDR3 DNA sequence: TGTGCCAGCAGTCCACGGGCCGGGACAGAAGGTCACCGACTGAACACTGAAGCTTTCTTT. V gene TRBV27 combines with J gene TRBJ1-1; 7 bases map to TRBD1. Looked up from germline, CDR1 is MNHEY and CDR2 is SMNVEV (reference sequence). J lost 0 bases, V lost 5 bases, and 21 bases had no gene match. CDR3 length: 20 amino acids.